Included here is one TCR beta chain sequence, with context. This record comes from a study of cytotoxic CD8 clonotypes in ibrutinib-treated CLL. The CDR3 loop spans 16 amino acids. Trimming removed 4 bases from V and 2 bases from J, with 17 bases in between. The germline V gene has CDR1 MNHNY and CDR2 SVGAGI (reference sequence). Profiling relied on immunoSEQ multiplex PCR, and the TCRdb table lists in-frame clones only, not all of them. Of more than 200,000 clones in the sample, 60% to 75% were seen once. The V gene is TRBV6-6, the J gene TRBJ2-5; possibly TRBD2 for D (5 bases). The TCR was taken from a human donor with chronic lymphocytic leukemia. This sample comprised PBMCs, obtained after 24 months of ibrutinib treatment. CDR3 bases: TGTGCCAGCAGTTCCCACGCCAGACGGGGTCAAGAGACCCAGTACTTC. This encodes CASSSHARRGQETQYF.